This is a list of T cell receptor beta chains from one sample in a study of regulatory T cells in long-lasting Graves disease. TCRdb redid the calling of the multiplex PCR reads with MiXCR, one entry per CDR3 protein. Among 360,000 or so distinct CDR3 sequences listed, approximately 12% were seen once. Another study also made use of these data, one on T cells in Graves' hyperthyroidism and ophthalmopathy.

This material consisted of peripheral blood mononuclear cells (PBMCs), taken at new diagnosis, from a patient treated with antithyroid drugs. Source of these receptors: a woman aged 18-35 years with Graves disease. CDR3s include the opening cysteine and the closing phenylalanine or tryptophan. The D gene is left open where the match is weak. Size is omitted from some rows. Given values are once, few, many or a class for expanded clones.

J gene	D gene	V gene	clone size	CDR3 DNA	CDR3 protein
TRBJ2-3	TRBD2	TRBV20-1	NA	TGCAGTGCTAGAGAGAGCGGGAACACAGATACGCAGTATTTT	CSARESGNTDTQYF
TRBJ2-3	NA	TRBV20-1	many	TGCAGTGCTAGAGACTCATACACAGATACGCAGTATTTT	CSARDSYTDTQYF
TRBJ2-3	NA	TRBV2	few	TGTGCCAGCAAAAAGAGAACAGGGCGATCCACAGATACGCAGTATTTT	CASKKRTGRSTDTQYF
TRBJ1-4	NA	TRBV20-1	many	TGCAGTGCCGCTTGGGGGATTGACAGGATCCCAGCAACTAATGAAAAACTGTTTTTT	CSAAWGIDRIPATNEKLFF
TRBJ2-2	NA	TRBV7-8	many	TGTGCCAGCAGCCCCGTGGGGGGGCACACCGGGGAGCTGTTTTTT	CASSPVGGHTGELFF
TRBJ1-1	NA	TRBV20-1	few	TGCAGTGCTCCCCCGTCTCCTCACACTGAAGCTTTCTTT	CSAPPSPHTEAFF
TRBJ1-2	TRBD1	TRBV5-6	many	TGTGCCAGCAGCTGGACAGGAAAGGACGATGGCTACACCTTC	CASSWTGKDDGYTF
TRBJ2-5	NA	TRBV6-5	few	TGTGCCAGCAGTTATAGGTCGGGACGGGAGACCCAGTACTTC	CASSYRSGRETQYF
TRBJ2-2	NA	TRBV3-1	NA	TGTGCCAGCAGCCAAGAATCTGAGCTCCGGATGCGGACCGGGGAGCTGTTTTTT	CASSQESELRMRTGELFF
TRBJ1-5	NA	TRBV7-2	many	TGTGCCAGCAGCTTCGGACAGCGGTCTCGGCCCCAGCATTTT	CASSFGQRSRPQHF
TRBJ1-2	TRBD1	TRBV6-1	many	TGTGCCAGCAGGACAGGGGATGGCTACACCTTC	CASRTGDGYTF
TRBJ2-2	NA	TRBV5-1	NA	TGCGCCAGCAGCTTCTTTGTAGCGGAGATGAACACCGGGGAGCTGTTTTTT	CASSFFVAEMNTGELFF
TRBJ2-3	TRBD2	TRBV7-9	many	TGTGCCAGCATTGATGGCGGGGGGCCGCCTAACCACACAGATACGCAGTATTTT	CASIDGGGPPNHTDTQYF
TRBJ1-1	TRBD1	TRBV14	many	TGTGCCAGCAGCCAAACAGGGGGCGGGGGGAACACTGAAGCTTTCTTT	CASSQTGGGGNTEAFF
TRBJ2-1	NA	TRBV20-1	many	TGCAGTGCTGGCCTTCTATCGGGAGCCTACAATGAGCAGTTCTTC	CSAGLLSGAYNEQFF
TRBJ1-5	NA	TRBV6-1	many	TGTGCCAGCACCAGGGGCCTCAATCAGCCCCAGCATTTT	CASTRGLNQPQHF
TRBJ1-1	NA	TRBV7-2	few	TGTGCCAGCAGCACGCCGGGACGGGAGAACACTGAAGCTTTCTTT	CASSTPGRENTEAFF
TRBJ2-3	TRBD1	TRBV6-1	many	TGTGCCAGCAGGGAGAGGGGGCGAGTGCAGTATTTT	CASRERGRVQYF
TRBJ2-3	TRBD1	TRBV11-1	many	TGTGCCAGCAGCTCCCGACAGGGAAGCACAGATACGCAGTATTTT	CASSSRQGSTDTQYF
TRBJ2-2	NA	TRBV10-3	many	TGTGCCATCAGTGAAACCCTTTGGCAGGGAAGCACCGGGGAGCTGTTTTTT	CAISETLWQGSTGELFF
TRBJ2-3	TRBD1	TRBV24-1	few	TGTGCCACCAGTGATTGGGGACAGGGCCTTGATACGCAGTATTTT	CATSDWGQGLDTQYF
TRBJ1-1	NA	TRBV12-3/TRBV12-4	many	TGTGCCAGCAGTTTCACAGGGAGACCGTTGAACACTGAAGCTTTCTTT	CASSFTGRPLNTEAFF
TRBJ2-1	TRBD2	TRBV19	NA	TGTGCCAGTAGTCGCCCCGGGACTAGCGCGAGCTCCTACAATGAGCAGTTCTTC	CASSRPGTSASSYNEQFF
TRBJ1-2	NA	TRBV20-1	many	TGCAGTGCTAGGCTTGATAACTATGGCTACACCTTC	CSARLDNYGYTF
TRBJ2-5	TRBD2	TRBV29-1	many	TGCAGCGCCGGACGACGGGGAGGGGAGACCCAGTACTTC	CSAGRRGGETQYF
TRBJ2-3	NA	TRBV28	NA	TGTGCCAGCAGTTTTGAGGGTCGGAGAGATACGCAGTATTTT	CASSFEGRRDTQYF
TRBJ2-3	TRBD2	TRBV6-2/TRBV6-3	few	TGTGCCAGCAGGGGGACTAGCGGGAGTCCCCCCACAGATACGCAGTATTTT	CASRGTSGSPPTDTQYF
TRBJ2-5	TRBD1	TRBV6-1	many	TGTGCCAGCAGCTCCGGGACAGGTCATTTGGAGACCCAGTACTTC	CASSSGTGHLETQYF
TRBJ1-5	NA	TRBV2	NA	TGTGCCAGCACTAGGGAAACAGGTCAGCCCCAGCATTTT	CASTRETGQPQHF
TRBJ2-7	NA	TRBV10-3	few	TGTGCCATCACCCTTGAGGGGGAGTCTGGCGAGCAGTACTTC	CAITLEGESGEQYF
TRBJ2-1	TRBD2	TRBV29-1	few	TGCGGCGCGATGGGGGGGGGTTACAATGAGCAGTTCTTC	CGAMGGGYNEQFF
TRBJ1-5	TRBD1	TRBV5-6	NA	TGTGCCAGCAGCTTAAAGACAGGGTACGGGGGCCAGCCCCAGCATTTT	CASSLKTGYGGQPQHF
TRBJ2-6	NA	TRBV20-1	few	TGCAGTGCTAGCAGCGACGCTAGCTCTGGGGCCAACGTCCTGACTTTC	CSASSDASSGANVLTF
TRBJ2-1	TRBD2	TRBV9	NA	TGTGCCAGCAGCGGGGGGACTAGCGGGAGTTCCTCCTACAATGAGCAGTTCTTC	CASSGGTSGSSSYNEQFF
TRBJ2-3	NA	TRBV20-1	many	TGCAGTGCCGGTCATAATACGCAGTATTTT	CSAGHNTQYF
TRBJ2-7	NA	TRBV11-2	many	TGTGCCAGCAGCTTAGACCCCACTAGCGAGGGGGGCGAGCAGTACTTC	CASSLDPTSEGGEQYF
TRBJ2-2	NA	TRBV7-2	many	TGTGCCAGCAGCATGGGACTGAACACCGGGGAGCTGTTTTTT	CASSMGLNTGELFF
TRBJ1-1	NA	TRBV6-1	few	TGTGCCAGCAGCTCCTTCAGGGCCAGGTCTGCAGCTTTCTTT	CASSSFRARSAAFF
TRBJ2-1	NA	TRBV3-1	NA	TGTGCCAGCAGCCAAGTCAGGAGCTTCGGGAGCCCCTACAATGAGCAGTTCTTC	CASSQVRSFGSPYNEQFF
TRBJ2-1	NA	TRBV29-1	many	TGCAGCGTTGAAGTCATGGGAAACTCCTACAATGAGCAGTTCTTC	CSVEVMGNSYNEQFF
TRBJ1-6	TRBD1	TRBV7-6	NA	TGTGCCAGCAGCCCCGGGACAGGGGTCAGCTCCTATAATTCACCCCTCCACTTT	CASSPGTGVSSYNSPLHF
TRBJ2-7	NA	TRBV7-3	many	TGTGCCAGCAGCTTATCTGGGCCGGAAAGGCTTAAGTACTTC	CASSLSGPERLKYF
TRBJ2-3	NA	TRBV7-9	many	TGTGCCAGCAGCTTAGAGGCAACGCGGGGTGACGATACGCAGTATTTT	CASSLEATRGDDTQYF
TRBJ2-1	NA	TRBV7-2	many	TGTGCCAGCAGGCGTTCGGGGAATGAGCAGTTCTTC	CASRRSGNEQFF
TRBJ2-1	TRBD1	TRBV29-1	few	TGCAGCGTTCTCCACCACGGGGACAGCTACAATGAGCAGTTCTTC	CSVLHHGDSYNEQFF
TRBJ2-1	TRBD2	TRBV19	few	TGTGCCAGTAGTTCGGGGGGGGCCTACAATGAGCAGTTCTTC	CASSSGGAYNEQFF
TRBJ2-1	NA	TRBV20-1	many	TGCAGTGCCACCCCTAGGGCTCGTGAGCAGTTCTTC	CSATPRAREQFF
TRBJ2-3	TRBD1	TRBV19	many	TGTGCCAGTAGTACCTACAGGGGGAGCGTGACAGATACGCAGTATTTT	CASSTYRGSVTDTQYF
TRBJ1-6	TRBD1	TRBV2	few	TGTGCCAGCATAGGGGGACAGGTGACTTATTCACCCCTCCACTTT	CASIGGQVTYSPLHF
TRBJ2-3	TRBD2	TRBV10-3	few	TGTGCCATCTCTAGCGGGAGTTGGGTAGATACGCAGTATTTT	CAISSGSWVDTQYF
TRBJ2-1	NA	TRBV28	many	TGTGCCAGCAGTTTTACTAGTGGGCCTGAGCAGTTCTTC	CASSFTSGPEQFF
TRBJ1-4	TRBD1	TRBV5-1	many	TGCGCCAGCAGCTTCGGGACAGGAAGATATGAAAAACTGTTTTTT	CASSFGTGRYEKLFF
TRBJ1-6	TRBD1	TRBV5-1	many	TGCGCCAGCAGCCCGACGGACAGGGGCACCCTCCACTTT	CASSPTDRGTLHF
TRBJ2-1	NA	TRBV24-1	NA	TGTGCCACCAGTGATTTTGAACCCCACCAGTTCTTC	CATSDFEPHQFF
TRBJ2-5	NA	TRBV7-9	many	TGTGCCAGCGGGGGACCGGAGACCCAGTACTTC	CASGGPETQYF